This TCR beta chain was identified during a study of post-analysis software for immune sequencing data. On the study more broadly: Some patients lacked subtype; others had relapsing-remitting, secondary progressive or progressive-relapsing disease. Study outcomes and limitations: A few TRBV segments appeared more often in patients than in controls, and TRBV5-6, TRBV5-1 and TRBV20-1 were among these.

The authors incorporated unique molecular identifiers into the TCR beta cDNA libraries. When about 1 to 11 million T cells were used, they gave about 540,000 cDNA molecules. TCRdb processed the PCR reads anew with MiXCR; each CDR3 protein has one entry. The sample holds approximately 730,000 distinct CDR3 sequences; 25% to 30% are singletons and the top ten take 0.56%. As to this clonotype: Its antigen is as yet unknown.

Germline-derived CDR1 and CDR2 are MGHRA and YSYEKL. V dropped 6 bases and J dropped 7; count of bases not matched to a gene: 13. The CDR3 is 15 residues long. V is TRBV4-1 and J is TRBJ2-5; 8 nucleotides line up with TRBD1. The source is a girl aged 10-17 years with multiple sclerosis. The sequencing input was blood. The CDR3 loop is CASSQGAPRSGTQYF. CDR3 coding DNA: TGCGCCAGCAGTCAGGGGGCGCCGCGGAGCGGGACCCAGTACTTC.